The T cell receptor (beta chain) described here comes from a study of blood T cell repertoires in COVID-19. Study-wide context: The United States, Italy and Spain supplied acute and convalescent COVID-19 samples. Sample material is recorded as cDNA or gDNA derived from T cells, B-cell-depleted T cells, or PBMCs.

Methods used by the authors: Researchers report that nucleated cell counts were estimated from reference gene primer amplification. Produced via immunoSEQ multiplex PCR; TCRdb's table is partial and in-frame only. Clone size and V and J calls were adopted from that table, with D and trimming inferred from the DNA. The sample records fewer than 300,000 clones, 75% to 90% being singletons. The CDR3 is made up of 15 amino acids. V was shortened by 4 bases and J by 0 bases, with 13 bases between the two germline ends. Germline V gene lookup returns CDR1 SGHRS and CDR2 YFSETQ. The chain combines TRBV5-1 with TRBJ1-2; a weak D match, TRBD1 (6 bases). The receptor was derived from a woman aged 70-85 years with active or convalescent COVID-19. Sequenced material: peripheral blood. CDR3 DNA sequence: TGCGCCAGCAGCACCGGGACAAAGACTAACTATGGCTACACCTTC. Amino acid sequence: CASSTGTKTNYGYTF. The full variable domain, rest sourced from reference TRBV5-1 and TRBJ1-2, is KAGVTQTPRYLIKTRGQQVTLSCSPISGHRSVSWYQQTPGQGLQFLFEYFSETQRNKGNFPGRFSGRQFSNSRSEMNVSTLELGDSALYLCASSTGTKTNYGYTFGSGTRLTVV.